This T cell receptor beta chain comes out of a study of response to subunit inactivated influenza vaccine. General study results and limits: Authors suggested few new T cells are recruited by each seasonal influenza vaccination.

The V and J ends lost 2 bases and 1 base, in that order; junction bases with no gene match: 5. The CDR3 spans 14 residues. From germline, CDR1 is DFQATT and CDR2 SNEGSKA (reference sequence). This clonotype was detected only once. As yet, its antigen is unknown. MiXCR, applied by TCRdb to the RT-PCR reads, yields one record per CDR3 protein. The sample records about 800,000 distinct CDR3 sequences, over 20% being singletons. This clonotype originated in a man aged 45-65 years who received an inactivated influenza vaccine. The chain links TRBV20-1 to TRBJ2-7; 7 bases agree with TRBD2. Sample: PBMCs from blood, taken roughly 5 days after vaccination. CDR3 region: CSARTRTSSYEQYF. The CDR3 DNA sequence: TGCAGTGCTAGAACCCGGACTAGTTCCTACGAGCAGTACTTC.